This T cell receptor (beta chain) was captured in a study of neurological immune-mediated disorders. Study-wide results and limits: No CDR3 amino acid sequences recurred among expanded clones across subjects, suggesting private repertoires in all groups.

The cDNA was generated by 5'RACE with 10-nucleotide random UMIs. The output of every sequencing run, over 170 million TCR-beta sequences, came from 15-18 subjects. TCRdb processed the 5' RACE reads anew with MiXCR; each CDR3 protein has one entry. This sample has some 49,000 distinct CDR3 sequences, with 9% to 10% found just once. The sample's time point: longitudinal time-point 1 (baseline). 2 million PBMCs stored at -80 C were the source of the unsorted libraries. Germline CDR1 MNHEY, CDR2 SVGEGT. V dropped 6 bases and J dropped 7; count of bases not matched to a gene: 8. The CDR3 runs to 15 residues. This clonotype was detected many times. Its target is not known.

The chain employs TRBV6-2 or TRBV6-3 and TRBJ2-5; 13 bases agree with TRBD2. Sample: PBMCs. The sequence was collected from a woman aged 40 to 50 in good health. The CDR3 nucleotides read TGTGCCAGCAGACGCGGACTAGCGGGGGCAACGACCCAGTACTTC. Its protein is CASRRGLAGATTQYF.